This passage covers 19 T cell receptor beta chains from one sample sequenced in a study of CD8+ T cells in alopecia areata. RNA was extracted and reverse transcribed into cDNA as the sequencing template. The assay was immunoSEQ multiplex PCR, and TCRdb's table has in-frame clones only and misses some. Here the sample spans 110,000 to 150,000 clones, approximately 51% being singletons. Sequencing was performed on CD4+ T cells sorted from blood, taken at week 0. These TCRs come from a human donor with alopecia areata.

This clone has more than one count but fewer than ten. V gene TRBV4-2 combines with J gene TRBJ2-7, with 7 bases fitting TRBD2. Trimming took 5 bases from V and 3 from J; bases not matched to a gene: 4. The CDR3 is made up of 13 amino acids. The germline V gene has CDR1 LGHNA and CDR2 YNFKEQ. The CDR3 DNA sequence: TGTGCCAGCAGCGCACCGGGAGGCTACGAGCAGTACTTC. The encoded protein is CASSAPGGYEQYF.

This clone was seen a few times. The chain recombines TRBV10-2 with TRBJ1-5; D might be TRBD1 (6 bases). The V end was cut by 3 bases, the J end by 5 bases, with 8 bases between. This CDR3 has 13 residues. Germline CDR1 reads WSHSY; CDR2 reads SAAADI. The CDR3 DNA sequence: TGCGCCAGCAGTGAAGGGGGGGATCAGCCCCAGCATTTT. Translated, it gives CASSEGGDQPQHF.

The genes are TRBV4-1 and TRBJ2-7; 8 bases match TRBD1. From germline, CDR1 is MGHRA and CDR2 YSYEKL. This CDR3 spans 15 amino acids. The V gene end was trimmed by 3 bases and the J gene end by 6 bases; junction bases not matched to a gene: 10. The CDR3 coding sequence is TGCGCCAGCAGCCAGACCTGGTCAGGGGGCGCCGAGCAGTACTTC. As protein: CASSQTWSGGAEQYF.

This clone was detected only a few times. V and J are TRBV7-9 and TRBJ2-3, with D possibly TRBD2 on 6 matching bases. Trimming cost V 0 bases and J 0 bases, with 7 bases left between them. The CDR3 spans 15 residues. CDR1 and CDR2 from the germline V gene are SEHNR and FQNEAQ (reference sequence). The CDR3 spells CASSLAGTSTDTQYF. Written as DNA, the CDR3 is TGTGCCAGCAGCTTAGCAGGGACTAGCACAGATACGCAGTATTTT.

This clone was detected a few times. This chain uses TRBV30 with TRBJ2-2, with 10 positions matching TRBD1. This CDR3 spans 14 amino acids. Germline loops: CDR1 GTSNPN, CDR2 SVGIG (reference sequence). Trimming cost V 4 bases and J 5 bases; bases outside gene matches: 4. CDR3 nucleotide sequence: TGTGCCTGGATGGGGACAGGGGTTACCGGGGAGCTGTTTTTT. Translating gives CAWMGTGVTGELFF.

This clone was counted ten times or more. This chain connects TRBV5-4 to TRBJ2-3; TRBD2 might be the D (5 bases). With 3 bases removed from V and 10 bases from J, the gap between germline ends came to 24 bases. The CDR3 has 16 residues. Germline V CDR1 and CDR2: SGHNT, YYREEE (reference sequence). CDR3 region: CASSSDGVREFGPQYF. The DNA of the CDR3 is TGTGCCAGCAGCTCGGACGGGGTGAGGGAGTTCGGGCCGCAGTATTTT.

The genes are TRBV11-2 and TRBJ2-5; no clear D gene. V was shortened by 3 bases and J by 5 bases, with 10 bases between the two germline ends. CDR3 size: 13 residues. Per germline, CDR1 SGHAT and CDR2 FQNNGV. The CDR3 is CASSLAPQETQYF. In DNA, the CDR3 is TGTGCCAGCAGCTTGGCTCCTCAGGAGACCCAGTACTTC. Looking up the rest from reference TRBV11-2 and TRBJ2-5 gives the full variable domain: EAGVAQSPRYKIIEKRQSVAFWCNPISGHATLYWYQQILGQGPKLLIQFQNNGVVDDSQLPKDRFSAERLKGVDSTLKIQPAKLEDSAVYLCASSLAPQETQYFGPGTRLLVL.

This chain uses TRBV4-3 with TRBJ2-5, with D perhaps matching TRBD2 (7 bases). The CDR3 covers 16 residues. V lost 1 base, J lost 3 bases, and 15 bases lay in between. CDR1 and CDR2 (germline): LGHNA, YSLEER. The CDR3 DNA sequence: TGCGCCAGCAGCCAAGGGTTGAGGGAGGGGGAAGAGACCCAGTACTTC. Translation: CASSQGLREGEETQYF.

V and J are TRBV30 and TRBJ2-2; D not resolved. Trimming took off 2 bases at V and 5 bases at J, with 12 bases between the two ends. Germline CDR1 is GTSNPN and CDR2 is SVGIG (reference sequence). The CDR3 runs 14 residues. This chain's CDR3 is CAWSRIELTGELFF. The DNA for the CDR3 is TGTGCCTGGAGTAGAATTGAGTTGACCGGGGAGCTGTTTTTT.

The chain employs TRBV28 and TRBJ2-7, with 9 bases aligning to TRBD2. The germline CDR1 and CDR2 sequences are MDHEN and SYDVKM. The CDR3 extends over 15 amino acids. V dropped 3 bases and J dropped 2; count of bases not matched to a gene: 5. The CDR3 sequence is CASSFWASGTYEQYF. CDR3 nucleotides: TGTGCCAGCAGTTTCTGGGCTAGCGGGACCTACGAGCAGTACTTC.

This clone was observed a handful of times. J is TRBJ1-2 and V is TRBV4-1; TRBD1 matches 7 bases. V was pared by 4 bases and J by 6 bases, with 11 bases of the junction left unmatched. The CDR3 sequence is 15 residues long. Germline V gene lookup returns CDR1 MGHRA and CDR2 YSYEKL. CDR3: CASSPPTGTFDGYTF. The CDR3 coding sequence is TGCGCCAGCAGCCCCCCGACAGGGACCTTCGATGGCTACACCTTC.

This clone was counted only a few times. Written as DNA, the CDR3 is TGTGCCAGCAGTCCGGGACAGGGTCTGACCCAGTACTTC. Encoded protein: CASSPGQGLTQYF. The chain joins TRBV28 to TRBJ2-5; 9 positions agree with TRBD1. The germline V gene has CDR1 MDHEN and CDR2 SYDVKM. There are 13 residues in the CDR3. Unmatched junction bases numbered 5, after V lost 5 bases and J lost 7 bases. The whole variable domain, filled in from reference TRBV28 and TRBJ2-5, reads DVKVTQSSRYLVKRTGEKVFLECVQDMDHENMFWYRQDPGLGLRLIYFSYDVKMKEKGDIPEGYSVSREKKERFSLILESASTNQTSMYLCASSPGQGLTQYFGPGTRLLVL.

The chain uses TRBV11-2 and TRBJ2-7, with unresolved D. V gave up 2 bases and J gave up 1 base, with 9 bases separating them. CDR3 length: 14 residues. CDR1 is SGHAT, CDR2 FQNNGV, per germline. CDR3 sequence reads: CASSLTEGSYEQYF. CDR3 coding DNA: TGTGCCAGCAGCTTAACGGAAGGTTCCTACGAGCAGTACTTC.

The V gene is TRBV7-2, the J gene TRBJ2-7; 8 bases are shared with TRBD1. V was clipped by 4 bases and J by 4 bases; unmatched bases: 18. This CDR3 is 18 amino acids long. Germline V gene sequence: CDR1 SGHTA, CDR2 FQGNSA. The CDR3 sequence: CASSSQRPGGAFSYEQYF. CDR3 sequence (DNA): TGTGCCAGCAGCTCACAGCGGCCAGGGGGCGCTTTTAGTTACGAGCAGTACTTC.

The chain is built from TRBV2 and TRBJ2-6, with D possibly matching TRBD1 (6 bases). CDR3 length equals 17 residues. Trimming pared 0 bases from V and 4 bases from J, leaving 13 bases between. CDR1 SNHLY and CDR2 FYNNEI come from the germline V gene. This CDR3 is CASSEAPTGSGANVLTF. The CDR3 bases are TGTGCCAGCAGTGAAGCTCCGACAGGTTCGGGGGCCAACGTCCTGACTTTC.

In its sample, this clone was seen a few times. V usage is TRBV12-5 and J usage is TRBJ2-1; no clear D gene. This CDR3 spans 17 amino acids. V was clipped by 2 bases and J by 0 bases, with 14 bases between them. Per the germline V gene, CDR1 is LGHNT and CDR2 is FRNRAP. CDR3 nucleotide sequence: TGTGCTAGTGGTTTGTCCCAGGTGGGGTACTCCTACAATGAGCAGTTCTTC. It is translated as CASGLSQVGYSYNEQFF.

The chain is built from TRBV28 and TRBJ2-5; no firm D call. Per the germline V gene, CDR1 is MDHEN and CDR2 is SYDVKM. CDR3 length: 15 residues. Trimming left V 3 bases short and J 3 bases short, with 14 bases between. The CDR3 loop reads CASSFKSLGKETQYF. CDR3 coding DNA: TGTGCCAGCAGTTTTAAGTCCCTTGGAAAAGAGACCCAGTACTTC.

This chain connects TRBV29-1 to TRBJ2-3, with 9 bases that match TRBD1. Per germline, CDR1 SQVTM and CDR2 ANQGSEA. CDR3 length equals 14 residues. The J segment lost 1 base and the V segment lost 7 bases, leaving 6 bases of the junction unmatched. The CDR3 DNA is TGCAGCGCATGGGACAGGGCTGGCACAGATACGCAGTATTTT. Protein sequence: CSAWDRAGTDTQYF.

This rearrangement joins TRBV15 to TRBJ2-2; 8 bases align to TRBD1. The ends lost 1 base at V and 6 bases at J; junction bases unmatched: 4. This CDR3 comprises 15 residues. CDR1 and CDR2 (germline): LNHNV, YYDKDF (reference sequence). CDR3 bases: TGTGCCACCAGCAGAGCGGCAGGGGGCCCCGGGGAGCTGTTTTTT. It is translated as CATSRAAGGPGELFF.